This TCR beta chain originates from a study of control samples from healthy donors and cancer patients. Measured with immunoSEQ multiplex PCR; TCRdb has only the in-frame clones, and not every one. The profile shows 150,000 to 200,000 clones, roughly 89% of them singletons. CDR1 and CDR2 from the germline V gene are SGHTA and FQGTGA. The CDR3 runs 15 residues. V was trimmed by 1 base and J by 2 bases, leaving 10 bases between them. This TCR was recovered from a woman aged 25-40 years in good health. The sequenced sample consisted of blood. This sequence joins TRBV7-3 and TRBJ2-3, with D possibly being TRBD1 (5 bases). The CDR3 loop is CASSLRGGYTDTQYF. The CDR3 DNA reads TGTGCCAGCAGCTTAAGGGGCGGATACACAGATACGCAGTATTTT.